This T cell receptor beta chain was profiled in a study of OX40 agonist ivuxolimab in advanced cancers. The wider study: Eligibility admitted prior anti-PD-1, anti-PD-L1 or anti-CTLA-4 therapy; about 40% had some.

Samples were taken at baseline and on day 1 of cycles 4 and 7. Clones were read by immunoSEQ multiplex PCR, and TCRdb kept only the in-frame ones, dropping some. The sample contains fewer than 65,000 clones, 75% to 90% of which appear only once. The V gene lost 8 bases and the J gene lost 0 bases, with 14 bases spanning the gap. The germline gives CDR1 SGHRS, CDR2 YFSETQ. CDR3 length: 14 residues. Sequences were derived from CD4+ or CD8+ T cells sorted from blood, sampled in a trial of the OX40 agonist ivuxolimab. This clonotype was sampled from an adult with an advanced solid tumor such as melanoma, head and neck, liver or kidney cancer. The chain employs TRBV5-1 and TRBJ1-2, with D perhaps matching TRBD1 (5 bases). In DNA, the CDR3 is TGCGCCAGTAAACAGGCTACTTCTAACTATGGCTACACCTTC. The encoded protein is CASKQATSNYGYTF.